This is a list of T cell receptor beta chains from one sample in a study of T cell responses to AZD1222 COVID-19 vaccine. Only in-frame clones appear in the TCRdb table, and some are missing; sequencing was by immunoSEQ multiplex PCR. The sample comprises approximately 150,000 clones, around 93% of which are singletons, and about 4.5% rests with the top ten. The sample was peripheral blood, taken on day 0 of AZD1222 vaccination. Receptors originate from an adult in good health. CDR3s include the opening cysteine and the closing phenylalanine or tryptophan. Fields, in order: D gene, J gene, V gene, clone size, CDR3 DNA, CDR3 protein. The D gene is left open where the match is weak. Clone size is not always given. Where it is, it says once, few, many or a class for expanded clones.

D: TRBD1
J: TRBJ1-5
V: TRBV7-9
size: NA
DNA: TGTGCCAGCAGCACCCACAGGGGGCTCGGTGGGGGCAATCAGCCCCAGCATTTT
CDR3: CASSTHRGLGGGNQPQHF

D: NA
J: TRBJ2-1
V: TRBV3-1/TRBV3-2
size: NA
DNA: TGTGCCAGCAGCGACCGGGACTGGGCGGTCAATGAGCAGTTCTTC
CDR3: CASSDRDWAVNEQFF

D: NA
J: TRBJ2-1
V: TRBV28
size: NA
DNA: TGTGCCAGCAGTTTGGGGGGAACTAACAATGAGCAGTTCTTC
CDR3: CASSLGGTNNEQFF

D: NA
J: TRBJ1-1
V: TRBV7-9
size: NA
DNA: TGTGCCAGCAGCCCGCCTAGGGCTGAAGCTTTCTTT
CDR3: CASSPPRAEAFF

D: TRBD1
J: TRBJ1-2
V: TRBV28
size: NA
DNA: TGTGCCAGCAAGGGCAGGGGGTTTGCTAACTATGGCTACACCTTC
CDR3: CASKGRGFANYGYTF

D: NA
J: TRBJ1-6
V: TRBV6-6
size: NA
DNA: TGTGCCAGCAATCTCTCGGGCTCAAATAATTCACCCCTCCACTTT
CDR3: CASNLSGSNNSPLHF

D: TRBD2
J: TRBJ2-1
V: TRBV28
size: once
DNA: TGTGCCAGCAGTTTTAGACTAGCGGGACTCCTAGAGCAGTTCTTC
CDR3: CASSFRLAGLLEQFF

D: TRBD1
J: TRBJ2-6
V: TRBV28
size: once
DNA: TGTGCCAGCAGTCTACGAGCAGGGGGCGTTTGGAGTTTC
CDR3: CASSLRAGGVWSF

D: NA
J: TRBJ2-5
V: TRBV7-9
size: NA
DNA: TGTGCCAGCAGCTTGGGGCGGGGAGGGGGATCGCTGCAAGAGACCCAGTACTTC
CDR3: CASSLGRGGGSLQETQYF

D: TRBD1
J: TRBJ1-1
V: TRBV5-4
size: NA
DNA: TGTGCCAGCAGACCGACAGGGGGCCCCTCCAACACTGAAGCTTTCTTT
CDR3: CASRPTGGPSNTEAFF

D: NA
J: TRBJ1-4
V: TRBV28
size: once
DNA: TGTGCCAGCAGTTCGCCTGGTAGGGGGAGTGAAAAACTGTTTTTT
CDR3: CASSSPGRGSEKLFF

D: TRBD2
J: TRBJ2-7
V: TRBV2
size: NA
DNA: TGTGCCACTGGTGGGGAGGGGATCTACGAGCAGTACTTC
CDR3: CATGGEGIYEQYF